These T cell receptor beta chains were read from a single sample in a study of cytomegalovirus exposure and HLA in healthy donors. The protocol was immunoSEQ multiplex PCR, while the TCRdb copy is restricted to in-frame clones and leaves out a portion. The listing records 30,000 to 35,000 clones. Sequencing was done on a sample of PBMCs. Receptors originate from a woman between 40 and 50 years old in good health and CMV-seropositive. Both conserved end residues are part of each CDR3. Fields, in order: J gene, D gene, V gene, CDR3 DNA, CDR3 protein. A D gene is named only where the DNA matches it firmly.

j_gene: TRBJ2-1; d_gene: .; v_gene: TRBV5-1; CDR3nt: TGCGCCAGCAGCTTGAATACAGCCAACCCTCGCTACAATGAGCAGTTCTTC; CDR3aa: CASSLNTANPRYNEQFF
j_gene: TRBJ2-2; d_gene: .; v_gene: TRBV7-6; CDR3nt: TGTGCCAGCAGCTTAGTTCGCGGGGAGCTGTTTTTT; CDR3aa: CASSLVRGELFF
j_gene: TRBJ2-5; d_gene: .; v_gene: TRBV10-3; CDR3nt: TGTGCCATCAGTGAGTTCCACGGGTCTGGGGAGACCCAGTACTTC; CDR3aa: CAISEFHGSGETQYF
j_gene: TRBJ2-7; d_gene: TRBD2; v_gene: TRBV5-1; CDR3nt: TGCGCCAGCAGCTTGGGAGCGGGGGCCGCCTACGAGCAGTACTTC; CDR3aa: CASSLGAGAAYEQYF
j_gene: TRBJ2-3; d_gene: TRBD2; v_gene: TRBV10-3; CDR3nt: TGTGCCATCAGTTTCTCTAGCGGGGGATCAGATACGCAGTATTTT; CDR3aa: CAISFSSGGSDTQYF
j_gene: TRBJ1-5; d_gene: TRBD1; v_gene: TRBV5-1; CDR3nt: TGCGCCAGCAGCTTTGGGACAGGGAAAGGTCAGCCCCAGCATTTT; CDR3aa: CASSFGTGKGQPQHF
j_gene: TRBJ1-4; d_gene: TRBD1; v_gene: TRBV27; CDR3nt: TGTGCCAGCAGTCTACAGGGGTGGGGTGAAAAACTGTTTTTT; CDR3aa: CASSLQGWGEKLFF
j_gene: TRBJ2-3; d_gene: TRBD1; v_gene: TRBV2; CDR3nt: TGTGCCAGCAGTAAACGGACAGGGTTGGGTACAGATACGCAGTATTTT; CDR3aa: CASSKRTGLGTDTQYF
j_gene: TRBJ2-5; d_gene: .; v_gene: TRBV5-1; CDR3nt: TGCGCCAGCAGGGACAGCCAGCAAGAGACCCAGTACTTC; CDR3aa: CASRDSQQETQYF
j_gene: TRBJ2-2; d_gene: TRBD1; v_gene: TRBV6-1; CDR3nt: TGTGCCAGCAGGGGACAGGGTGGGACCGGGGAGCTGTTTTTT; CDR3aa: CASRGQGGTGELFF
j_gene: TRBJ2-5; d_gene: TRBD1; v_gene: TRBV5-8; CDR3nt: TGTGCCAGCAGCCTAAATCAGGGGGCTCAAGAGACCCAGTACTTC; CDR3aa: CASSLNQGAQETQYF
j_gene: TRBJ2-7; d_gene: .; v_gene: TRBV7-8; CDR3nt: TGTGCCAGCAGCTTAGTGGAGGGGAGGAACTACGAGCAGTACTTC; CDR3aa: CASSLVEGRNYEQYF
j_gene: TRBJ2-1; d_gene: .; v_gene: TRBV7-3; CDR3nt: TGTGCCAGCAGCTTAGCAGAGAGCGTCAATGAGCAGTTCTTC; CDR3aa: CASSLAESVNEQFF
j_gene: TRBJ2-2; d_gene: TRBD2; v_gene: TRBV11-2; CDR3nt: TGTGCCAGCGGTAATAAGACTAGCGGGATATTTAACACCGGGGAGCTGTTTTTT; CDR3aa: CASGNKTSGIFNTGELFF
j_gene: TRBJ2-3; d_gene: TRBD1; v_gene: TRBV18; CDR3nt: TGTGCCAGCTCACCCGATGGGACAGGGCTGTTGGATACGCAGTATTTT; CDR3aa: CASSPDGTGLLDTQYF
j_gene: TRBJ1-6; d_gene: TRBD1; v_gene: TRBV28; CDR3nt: TGTGCCAGCAGTCCGACAGGGGGATTAACCAATTCACCCCTCCACTTT; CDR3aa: CASSPTGGLTNSPLHF
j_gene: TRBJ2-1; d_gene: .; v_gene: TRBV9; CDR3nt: TGTGCCAGCAGCCCATTATCTAGTGAGCAGTTCTTC; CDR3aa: CASSPLSSEQFF
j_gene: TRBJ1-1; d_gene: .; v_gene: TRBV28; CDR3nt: TGTGCCAGCAGAGATACCAGGAACACTGAAGCTTTCTTT; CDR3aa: CASRDTRNTEAFF
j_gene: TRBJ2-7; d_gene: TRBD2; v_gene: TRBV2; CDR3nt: TGTGCCAGCAGTGAAGAGGGACTAGCGGGATACGAGCAGTACTTC; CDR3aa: CASSEEGLAGYEQYF
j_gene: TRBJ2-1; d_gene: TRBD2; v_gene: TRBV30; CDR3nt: TGTGCCTGGAATCATGGTAGCGGGAGGTACAATGAGCAGTTCTTC; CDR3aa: CAWNHGSGRYNEQFF
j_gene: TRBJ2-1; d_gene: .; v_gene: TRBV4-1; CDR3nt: TGCGCCAGCAGCCAAGCGGTTGTCGGCAATGAGCAGTTCTTC; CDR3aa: CASSQAVVGNEQFF
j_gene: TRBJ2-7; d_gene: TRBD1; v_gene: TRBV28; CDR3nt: TGTGCCAGCAGTTTTTCGACAGGGGGCTACGAGCAGTACTTC; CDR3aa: CASSFSTGGYEQYF
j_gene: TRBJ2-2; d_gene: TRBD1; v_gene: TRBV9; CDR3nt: TGTGCCAGCAGCCATACAGGGGGAGCCGGGGAGCTGTTTTTT; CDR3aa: CASSHTGGAGELFF
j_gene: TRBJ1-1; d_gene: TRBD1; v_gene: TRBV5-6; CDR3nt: TGTGCCAGCAGCTGGACAGGAAGGGAAGCTTTCTTT; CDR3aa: CASSWTGREAFF
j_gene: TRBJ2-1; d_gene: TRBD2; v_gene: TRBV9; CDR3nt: TGTGCCAGCAGCGTAGCTAGCGGGAGTGAGCAGTTCTTC; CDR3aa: CASSVASGSEQFF
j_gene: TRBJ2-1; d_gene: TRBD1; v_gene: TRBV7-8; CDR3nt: TGTGCCAGCAGCATCGCCGGGACAGGGATCTACAATGAGCAGTTCTTC; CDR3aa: CASSIAGTGIYNEQFF
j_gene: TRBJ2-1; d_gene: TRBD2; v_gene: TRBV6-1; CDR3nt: TGTGCCAGCAGACTAGCGGGAGGCTCCTACAATGAGCAGTTCTTC; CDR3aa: CASRLAGGSYNEQFF
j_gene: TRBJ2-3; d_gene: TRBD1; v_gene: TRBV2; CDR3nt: TGTGCCTTCTACCGCTGGACAGGGAACACAGATACGCAGTATTTT; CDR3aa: CAFYRWTGNTDTQYF
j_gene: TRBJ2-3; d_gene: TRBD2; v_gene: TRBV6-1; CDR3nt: TGTGCCAGCAGTGAACTAGCGGGGGGGCCAGATACGCAGTATTTT; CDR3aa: CASSELAGGPDTQYF
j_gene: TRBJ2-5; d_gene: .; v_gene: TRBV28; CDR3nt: TGTGCCAGCAGTTTCAGCGAACTCGGCGGGACCCAGTACTTC; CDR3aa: CASSFSELGGTQYF
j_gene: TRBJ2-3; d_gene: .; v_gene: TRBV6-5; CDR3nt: TGTGCCAGCAAGAGCGCTAGCACAGATACGCAGTATTTT; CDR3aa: CASKSASTDTQYF
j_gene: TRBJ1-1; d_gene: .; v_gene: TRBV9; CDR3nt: TGTGCCAGCAGCTTGAGATCGGGCACTGAAGCTTTCTTT; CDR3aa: CASSLRSGTEAFF
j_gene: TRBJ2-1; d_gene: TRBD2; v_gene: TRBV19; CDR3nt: TGTGCCAGTAGCCCTCTGATAGGCCGGGGGGACAATGAGCAGTTCTTC; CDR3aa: CASSPLIGRGDNEQFF
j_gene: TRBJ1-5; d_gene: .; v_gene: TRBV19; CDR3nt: TGTGCCAGTAGTACCCACCTTAATGGGGGCGGACAGCCCCAGCATTTT; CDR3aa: CASSTHLNGGGQPQHF
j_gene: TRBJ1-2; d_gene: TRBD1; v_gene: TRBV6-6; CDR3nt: TGTGCCAGCAGTTACCAGAGGGACAGGGGGAACTATGGCTACACCTTC; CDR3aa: CASSYQRDRGNYGYTF
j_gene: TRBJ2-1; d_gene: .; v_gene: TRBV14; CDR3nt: TGTGCCAGCAGCCCCGCCGGGACTTACCCTCCAGGGGAGCAGTTCTTC; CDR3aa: CASSPAGTYPPGEQFF
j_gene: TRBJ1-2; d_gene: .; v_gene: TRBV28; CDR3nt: TGTGCCAGCAGTCCCCGACAGGCCCTCTGGACCTTC; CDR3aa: CASSPRQALWTF
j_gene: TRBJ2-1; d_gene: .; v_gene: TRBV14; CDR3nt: TGTGCCAGCAGCCAAGATTTGCGGGTTTACAATGAGCAGTTCTTC; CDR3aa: CASSQDLRVYNEQFF
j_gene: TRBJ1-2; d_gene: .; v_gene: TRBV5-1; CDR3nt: TGCGCCAGCAGCTTGGCAGGCTATGGCTACACCTTC; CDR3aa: CASSLAGYGYTF
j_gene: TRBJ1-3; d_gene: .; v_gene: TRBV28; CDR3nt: TGTGCCAGCAGAGAGGTGAGGGTCGGCACCATATATTTT; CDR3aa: CASREVRVGTIYF
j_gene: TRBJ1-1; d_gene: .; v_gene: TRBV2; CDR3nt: TGTGCCAGCAGATTAGACAGAGCGACCAGTGAAGCTTTCTTT; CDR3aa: CASRLDRATSEAFF
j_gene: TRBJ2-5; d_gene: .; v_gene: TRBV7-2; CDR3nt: TGTGCCAGCAGCTTCCTCGGGAGCCCCCAGTACTTC; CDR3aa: CASSFLGSPQYF
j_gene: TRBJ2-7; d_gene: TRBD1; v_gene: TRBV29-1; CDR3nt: TGCAGCGCTGGGACAGGGAGCTCCTACGAGCAGTACTTC; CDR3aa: CSAGTGSSYEQYF
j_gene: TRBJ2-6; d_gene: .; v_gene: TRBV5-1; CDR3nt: TGCGCCAGCAGTCAAGTAGTGGGGGCCAACGTCCTGACTTTC; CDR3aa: CASSQVVGANVLTF
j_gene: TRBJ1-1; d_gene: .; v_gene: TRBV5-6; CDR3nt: TGTGCCAGCAGCTTGGTGGGGGGAACTAACACTGAAGCTTTCTTT; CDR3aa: CASSLVGGTNTEAFF
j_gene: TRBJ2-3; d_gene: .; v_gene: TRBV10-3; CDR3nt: TGTGCCATCAGCCCCCGTGGGGAGGACACAGATACGCAGTATTTT; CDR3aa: CAISPRGEDTDTQYF
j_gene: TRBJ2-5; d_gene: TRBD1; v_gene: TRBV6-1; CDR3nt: TGTGCCAGCAGTGAATGGGGACAGGGCGGACAAGAGACCCAGTACTTC; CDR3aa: CASSEWGQGGQETQYF
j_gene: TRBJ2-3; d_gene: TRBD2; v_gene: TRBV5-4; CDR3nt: TGTGCCAGCAGCCCGGGGACTAGCGGGAGGGCCAGAGATACGCAGTATTTT; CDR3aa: CASSPGTSGRARDTQYF
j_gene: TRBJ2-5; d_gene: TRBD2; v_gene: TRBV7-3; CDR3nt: TGTGCCAGCAGAGAGGCGGGACTAGCGGAAAACATAACAGAGACCCAGTACTTC; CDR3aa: CASREAGLAENITETQYF
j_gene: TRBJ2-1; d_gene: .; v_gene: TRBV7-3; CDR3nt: TGTGCCAGCAGCTCGAGTTCCTACAATGAGCAGTTCTTC; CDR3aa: CASSSSSYNEQFF
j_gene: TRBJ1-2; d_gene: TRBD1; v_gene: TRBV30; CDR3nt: TGTGCCTGGAGTGAGACAGGGGGAAGGGATGGCTACACCTTC; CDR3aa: CAWSETGGRDGYTF
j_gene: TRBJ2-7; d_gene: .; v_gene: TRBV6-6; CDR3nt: TGTGCCAGCAGTTCCCAACAGGTTTCCTACGAGCAGTACTTC; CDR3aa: CASSSQQVSYEQYF
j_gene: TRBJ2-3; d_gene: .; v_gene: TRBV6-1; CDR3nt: TGTGCCAGCAGTGAAGCGACTCGAGATACGCAGTATTTT; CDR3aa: CASSEATRDTQYF
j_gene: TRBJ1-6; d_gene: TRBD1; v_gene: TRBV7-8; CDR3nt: TGTGCCAGCAGCTTAGCATCGGCAGGGGGCTTATTTGATTCACCCCTCCACTTT; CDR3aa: CASSLASAGGLFDSPLHF
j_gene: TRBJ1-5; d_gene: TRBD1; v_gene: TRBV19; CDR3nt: TGTGCCAGTAGTCAATCAAAGGACAGGGCCAGCAATCAGCCCCAGCATTTT; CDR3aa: CASSQSKDRASNQPQHF